Listed below are T cell receptor beta chains from one sample, sequenced in a study of CD8 T cells in ankylosing spondylitis. TCRdb processed the 5' RACE reads anew with MiXCR; each CDR3 protein has one entry. The sample lists 240,000 or so distinct CDR3 sequences; around 7.8% were seen once. Sample: blood, either unsorted or a sorted T cell fraction (not recorded which). Receptors were obtained from a male donor with ankylosing spondylitis or in good health (not recorded which). The CDR3 runs from the conserved cysteine through the conserved F or W. A D gene is named only where the DNA matches it firmly. The size entry is marked missing in some rows and otherwise reads once, few, many or a size class.

length | J | V | size | D | CDR3 | DNA
15 | TRBJ2-7 | TRBV7-8 | many | TRBD2 | CASSSTSGDTYEQYF | TGTGCCAGCAGCTCGACTAGCGGGGATACCTACGAGCAGTACTTC
10 | TRBJ1-2 | TRBV29-1 | many | - | CSVGGDYYTF | TGCAGCGTTGGAGGCGACTACTACACCTTC
14 | TRBJ2-5 | TRBV4-1 | - | - | CASSRGTFQETQYF | TGCGCCAGCAGCCGAGGGACTTTCCAAGAGACCCAGTACTTC
16 | TRBJ2-7 | TRBV5-1 | many | - | CASSWTGTPRPYEQYF | TGCGCCAGCAGCTGGACCGGGACTCCACGGCCCTACGAGCAGTACTTC
14 | TRBJ2-7 | TRBV7-2 | many | - | CASSPDLGVYEQYF | TGTGCCAGCAGCCCCGATCTCGGGGTCTACGAGCAGTACTTC
13 | TRBJ1-1 | TRBV12-3/TRBV12-4 | many | - | CASSWGGATEAFF | TGTGCCAGCAGTTGGGGGGGGGCGACTGAAGCTTTCTTT
14 | TRBJ2-7 | TRBV20-1 | many | - | CSARDLKTGYEQYF | TGCAGTGCTAGAGATTTGAAGACCGGCTACGAGCAGTACTTC
13 | TRBJ2-7 | TRBV29-1 | many | TRBD1 | CSATDRVYYEQYF | TGCAGCGCCACGGACAGGGTCTATTACGAGCAGTACTTC
17 | TRBJ1-1 | TRBV12-3/TRBV12-4 | many | - | CASSLAHGSGPHTEAFF | TGTGCCAGCAGTTTAGCCCACGGGTCGGGTCCTCACACTGAAGCTTTCTTT
15 | TRBJ1-2 | TRBV7-8 | many | TRBD1 | CASSLSRDSGYGYTF | TGTGCCAGCAGTCTCTCCCGGGACAGCGGTTATGGCTACACCTTC
13 | TRBJ2-7 | TRBV2 | - | TRBD2 | CASSIAGAAEQYF | TGTGCCAGCAGTATAGCGGGAGCGGCCGAGCAGTACTTC
13 | TRBJ1-2 | TRBV5-6 | many | TRBD1 | CASSSARGTVYTF | TGTGCCAGCAGCTCCGCCCGGGGGACAGTGTACACCTTC
16 | TRBJ1-6 | TRBV5-6 | few | - | CASSSKGHAYNSPLHF | TGTGCCAGCAGCTCTAAAGGACACGCTTATAATTCACCCCTCCACTTT